These 10 T cell receptor beta chains originate from one sample sequenced in a study of T cell responses to AZD1222 COVID-19 vaccine. TCRdb's table, derived via immunoSEQ multiplex PCR, lists solely in-frame clones and lacks some. Of roughly 200,000 clones in the sample, 90% to 95% were seen once. This material consisted of peripheral blood, taken 28 days after the second dose of the MenACWY control vaccine. The receptors originated from an adult who received the MenACWY meningococcal vaccine as a control.

The chain uses TRBV19 and TRBJ1-5, with 8 bases lining up with TRBD1. CDR1 is LNHDA, CDR2 SQIVND, per germline (reference sequence). The CDR3 loop spans 14 amino acids. J lost 6 bases, V lost 5 bases, and 6 bases had no gene match. The CDR3, as DNA: TGTGCCAGTAGTTCCGACAGGGGCGGTCAGCCCCAGCATTTT. It translates to CASSSDRGGQPQHF.

V usage is TRBV9 and J usage is TRBJ1-1; TRBD1 might be the D (5 bases). The germline V gene encodes CDR1 SGDLS and CDR2 YYNGEE. The CDR3 consists of 15 residues. The germline V and J ends were trimmed by 0 bases and 0 bases, with 9 bases remaining between them. In DNA form, the CDR3 reads TGTGCCAGCAGCGTAGCTTCCAGGGTGAACACTGAAGCTTTCTTT. Its protein is CASSVASRVNTEAFF. Drawing the rest from reference TRBV9 and TRBJ1-1, the complete variable domain is DSGVTQTPKHLITATGQRVTLRCSPRSGDLSVYWYQQSLDQGLQFLIQYYNGEERAKGNILERFSAQQFPDLHSELNLSSLELGDSALYFCASSVASRVNTEAFFGQGTRLTVV.

The chain links TRBV4-2 to TRBJ2-1; D ambiguous. Trimming removed 3 bases at V and 5 bases at J, with 11 bases between. Germline V gene data show CDR1 as LGHNA and CDR2 as YNFKEQ. The CDR3 has 14 residues. The CDR3 coding sequence is TGTGCCAGCAGCCAGGGCCAGGATAACAATGAGCAGTTCTTC. Its translation is CASSQGQDNNEQFF.

This sequence joins TRBV3-1 (or the pseudogene TRBV3-2) and TRBJ1-6; perhaps TRBD1 as D (5 bases). Germline CDR1 is LGHDT and CDR2 is YNNKEL (reference sequence). V was clipped by 1 base and J by 10 bases, with 8 bases between them. This CDR3 spans 13 amino acids. The CDR3 region is CASSQVGESPLHF. For the CDR3, the DNA is TGTGCCAGCAGCCAAGTAGGGGAATCACCCCTCCACTTT.

V and J are TRBV7-8 and TRBJ2-1, with 11 positions matching TRBD2. Looked up from germline, CDR1 is SGHVS and CDR2 is FQNEAQ. Unmatched junction bases numbered 8, after V lost 4 bases and J lost 6 bases. The CDR3 has 16 amino acids. As DNA, the CDR3 is TGTGCCAGCAGCTCTCAACTAGCGGGAGATGGCAATGAGCAGTTCTTC. Encoded protein: CASSSQLAGDGNEQFF.

The chain combines TRBV3-1 (or the pseudogene TRBV3-2) with TRBJ2-5; TRBD2 matches at 10 bases. Germline CDR1 is LGHDT and CDR2 is YNNKEL (reference sequence). V was pared by 1 base and J by 2 bases, with 4 bases of the junction left unmatched. CDR3 length equals 16 residues. The CDR3 protein is CASSQGLAGAQETQYF. The DNA for the CDR3 is TGTGCCAGCAGCCAAGGGCTAGCGGGAGCACAAGAGACCCAGTACTTC.

This chain joins TRBV3-1 (or the pseudogene TRBV3-2) and TRBJ1-3, with D unresolved. V shed 4 bases and J shed 6 bases, with 10 bases lying between them. Germline V lookup: CDR1 LGHDT, CDR2 YNNKEL (reference sequence). CDR3 length: 13 residues. CDR3 sequence: CASSPAGLNTIYF. CDR3 DNA: TGTGCCAGCAGCCCCGCAGGTTTAAACACCATATATTTT.

V gene TRBV2 combines with J gene TRBJ1-2; 9 bases are shared with TRBD1. V shed 2 bases, J shed 13 bases, and the junction held 5 bases outside the gene matches. Germline V gene data show CDR1 as SNHLY and CDR2 as FYNNEI. The CDR3 has 12 amino acids. The CDR3 sequence: CASSELLGQGTF. CDR3 DNA: TGTGCCAGCAGTGAATTGCTGGGACAGGGCACCTTC.

The gene calls are TRBV7-9 and TRBJ2-5; 10 bases agree with TRBD2. Germline trimming cut 1 base from V and 5 bases from J; bases unmatched to any gene: 7. CDR3 length equals 16 residues. Per germline, CDR1 SEHNR and CDR2 FQNEAQ (reference sequence). CDR3 nucleotides: TGTGCCAGCAGCTTAGACCTAGCGGGAGTGGCGGAGACCCAGTACTTC. This translates into CASSLDLAGVAETQYF.

This chain links TRBV14 with TRBJ1-1; D remains unclear. Trimming removed 1 base at V and 2 bases at J, with 11 bases between. The CDR3 has 15 amino acids. The V gene's germline CDR1 is SGHDN and CDR2 FVKESK. The CDR3 region is CASSQGGLQNTEAFF. In DNA form, the CDR3 reads TGTGCCAGCAGCCAAGGAGGCCTCCAAAACACTGAAGCTTTCTTT.